This T cell receptor beta chain was obtained from a study of CD8+ T cells in alopecia areata. Investigators sorted PBMCs to obtain both CD4+ and CD8+ T cells. Isolated RNA was reverse transcribed into cDNA used as the sequencing template. Assay: immunoSEQ multiplex PCR; the TCRdb copy retains only in-frame clones and omits some. The sample lists 120,000 or so clones, roughly 66% seen once, with 2.5% to 3.5% in the top ten. With respect to this clone: Antigen: not known.

Study results and caveats: Affected lesional scalp, above all in alopecia totalis/universalis, was more clonal than normal scalp. Scalp samples also yield sequences from resident alphabeta T cells of normal skin. Sharing of TCRs across patients appeared less clear than in mice, possibly for HLA-related reasons.

This TCR came from a human donor in good health. What was sequenced was CD4+ T cells sorted from blood.

The CDR3 bases are TGCAGCGCCATCCCCGGGACATCGGGCCACGAGCAGTACTTC. Translated, it gives CSAIPGTSGHEQYF. V is TRBV29-1 and J is TRBJ2-7; a possible D gene is TRBD1 (6 bases). Germline lookup yields CDR1 SQVTM and CDR2 ANQGSEA. This CDR3 region has 14 residues. Trimming took off 7 bases at V and 5 bases at J, with 21 bases between the two ends.